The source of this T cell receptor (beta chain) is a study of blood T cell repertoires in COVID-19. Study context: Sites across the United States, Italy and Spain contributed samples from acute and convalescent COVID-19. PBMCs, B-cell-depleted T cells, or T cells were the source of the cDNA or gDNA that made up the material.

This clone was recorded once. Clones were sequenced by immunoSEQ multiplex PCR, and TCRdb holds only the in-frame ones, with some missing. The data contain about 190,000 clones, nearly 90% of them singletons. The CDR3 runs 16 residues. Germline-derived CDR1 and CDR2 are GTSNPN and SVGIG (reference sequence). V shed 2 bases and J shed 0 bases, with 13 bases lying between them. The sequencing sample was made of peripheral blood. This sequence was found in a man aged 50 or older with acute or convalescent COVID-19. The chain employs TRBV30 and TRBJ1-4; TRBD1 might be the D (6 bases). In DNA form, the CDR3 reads TGTGCCTGGAGTCAGGGGCAGCGTGCAACTAATGAAAAACTGTTTTTT. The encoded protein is CAWSQGQRATNEKLFF.